Listed here are 27 T cell receptor beta chains from one sample, sequenced in a study of blood T cell repertoires in COVID-19. Clones were read by immunoSEQ multiplex PCR, and TCRdb kept only the in-frame ones, dropping some. The sample lists about 120,000 clones; more than 80% were seen once. The sequencing sample was made of peripheral blood. These receptors originate from a human donor in a cohort sampled during active COVID-19.

The chain is built from TRBV28 and TRBJ2-2; TRBD1 is a possible D gene (8 bases). The CDR3 is 15 residues long. The germline V gene encodes CDR1 MDHEN and CDR2 SYDVKM. The V gene lost 2 bases and the J gene lost 4 bases, with 11 bases spanning the gap. The CDR3: CASSLNRGGTGELFF. The CDR3 nucleotides are TGTGCCAGCAGTTTAAACAGGGGGGGCACCGGGGAGCTGTTTTTT.

The sample holds a few counts of this clone. The rearrangement joins TRBV7-3 to TRBJ2-7; D not certain. The CDR3 sequence is 13 residues long. The germline V gene encodes CDR1 SGHTA and CDR2 FQGTGA. V dropped 5 bases and J dropped 1 base, with 9 bases sitting between them. In nucleotides, the CDR3 is TGTGCCAGCAGCCGAACTGCATCCTACGAGCAGTACTTC. The encoded protein is CASSRTASYEQYF.

This clone occurred once. The V and J genes are TRBV20-1 and TRBJ1-4; D uncertain. The ends were cut back, 7 bases at V and 7 bases at J, with 10 bases in the middle. Germline CDR1 reads DFQATT; CDR2 reads SNEGSKA (reference sequence). The CDR3 sequence is 11 residues long. The CDR3 DNA reads as TGCAGTGGGATCGGAGGTGAAAAACTGTTTTTT. Protein sequence: CSGIGGEKLFF.

J is TRBJ2-7 and V is TRBV7-8; tentative D call: TRBD1 (5 bases). The CDR3 extends over 13 amino acids. The ends were cut back, 2 bases at V and 5 bases at J, with 10 bases in the middle. Germline V gives CDR1 SGHVS, CDR2 FQNEAQ. The CDR3 DNA reads TGTGCCAGCAGCTTACCCCCCAGGGACGAGCAGTACTTC. It encodes CASSLPPRDEQYF. The full variable domain, completed using reference TRBV7-8 and TRBJ2-7, is GAGVSQSPRYKVAKRGQDVALRCDPISGHVSLFWYQQALGQGPEFLTYFQNEAQLDKSGLPSDRFFAERPEGSVSTLKIQRTQQEDSAVYLCASSLPPRDEQYFGPGTRLTVT.

The chain uses TRBV7-9 and TRBJ2-5, with 12 positions matching TRBD2. CDR1 SEHNR and CDR2 FQNEAQ come from the germline V gene (reference sequence). The CDR3 length is 16 residues. With 6 bases clipped from V and 7 bases from J, the junction kept 12 bases outside the gene matches. CDR3 sequence (DNA): TGTGCCAGCAGTCACGCTAGCGGGGGGGACGTAGGGACCCAGTACTTC. The encoded protein is CASSHASGGDVGTQYF.

The rearrangement uses TRBV7-2 and TRBJ1-6; TRBD1 might be the D (5 bases). The germline CDR1 and CDR2 sequences are SGHTA and FQGNSA. This CDR3 spans 15 amino acids. V was shortened by 2 bases and J by 9 bases, with 14 bases between the two germline ends. CDR3 protein: CASSLRPGFASPLHF. As DNA, the CDR3 is TGTGCCAGCAGCTTAAGGCCAGGGTTCGCTTCACCCCTCCACTTT. The whole variable domain, filled in from reference TRBV7-2 and TRBJ1-6, reads GAGVSQSPSNKVTEKGKDVELRCDPISGHTALYWYRQSLGQGLEFLIYFQGNSAPDKSGLPSDRFSAERTGGSVSTLTIQRTQQEDSAVYLCASSLRPGFASPLHFGNGTRLTVT.

This clone was detected a few times. The gene calls are TRBV9 and TRBJ2-2; tentative D call: TRBD1 (5 bases). Trimming cost V 0 bases and J 0 bases, with 12 bases left between them. This CDR3 has 17 amino acids. Germline V lookup: CDR1 SGDLS, CDR2 YYNGEE. The CDR3 DNA reads TGTGCCAGCAGCGTAGGATTAAGGGGTCCGAACACCGGGGAGCTGTTTTTT. Translation gives CASSVGLRGPNTGELFF.

The sample holds a few counts of this clone. The genes are TRBV3-1 (or the pseudogene TRBV3-2) and TRBJ1-6; TRBD1 matches 10 bases. Looked up from germline, CDR1 is LGHDT and CDR2 is YNNKEL (reference sequence). The CDR3 is 17 residues long. J lost 4 bases, V lost 2 bases, and 5 bases had no gene match. The CDR3: CASSQPGQGSYNSPLHF. CDR3 nucleotide sequence: TGTGCCAGCAGCCAACCGGGACAGGGGTCGTATAATTCACCCCTCCACTTT.

V and J are TRBV6-6 and TRBJ2-4; 7 bases line up with TRBD1. This CDR3 is 15 amino acids long. The V and J ends lost 7 bases and 2 bases, in that order; junction bases with no gene match: 8. Germline values: CDR1 MNHNY, CDR2 SVGAGI (reference sequence). In DNA, the CDR3 is TGTGCCAGCACAATGACAGGGCTTCCCAAAAACATTCAGTACTTC. Translation: CASTMTGLPKNIQYF.

This clone was seen only a few times. This chain connects TRBV7-2 to TRBJ2-3; no definite D call. The CDR3 consists of 13 residues. The germline V gene has CDR1 SGHTA and CDR2 FQGNSA. V was pared by 3 bases and J by 4 bases, with 8 bases between. The CDR3 DNA reads TGTGCCAGCAGCTTTCTGGCGGCAGATACGCAGTATTTT. As protein: CASSFLAADTQYF.

The chain links TRBV28 to TRBJ2-1, with 12 positions matching TRBD2. Germline V gives CDR1 MDHEN, CDR2 SYDVKM. This CDR3 has 15 amino acids. J was trimmed by 7 bases and V by 3 bases; bases with no gene match: 4. The CDR3 nucleotides are TGTGCCAGCAGTTTGTTGCTAGCGGGGGGGAATGAGCAGTTCTTC. Translated: CASSLLLAGGNEQFF.

CDR3 in DNA: TGTGCCGGTATAGCGGGGGTAGCCAAAAACATTCAGTACTTC. It specifies CAGIAGVAKNIQYF. This chain uses TRBV2 with TRBJ2-4; 9 bases match TRBD2. Germline values: CDR1 SNHLY, CDR2 FYNNEI. Trimming cost V 11 bases and J 0 bases; bases outside gene matches: 5. The CDR3 loop spans 14 amino acids.

The chain carries TRBV9 and TRBJ2-5; D may be TRBD2 (6 bases). Germline assignment: CDR1 SGDLS and CDR2 YYNGEE. V lost 1 base and J 5 bases, leaving 15 bases between the germline ends. This CDR3 contains 15 residues. CDR3 in amino acids: CASSVTGRPRETQYF. DNA for the CDR3: TGTGCCAGCAGCGTAACCGGGAGACCGCGGGAGACCCAGTACTTC.

CDR3 sequence (DNA): TGTGCCAGCAGCGTAGGAGTCGAACAAGAGACCCAGTACTTC. Protein product: CASSVGVEQETQYF. The V call is TRBV9, the J call TRBJ2-5; D unresolved. The germline V gene has CDR1 SGDLS and CDR2 YYNGEE. Trimming stripped 0 bases from V and 2 bases from J, with 8 bases between. The CDR3 consists of 14 residues.

This clone was picked up one time. The chain carries TRBV27 and TRBJ1-6, with 9 positions matching TRBD1. This CDR3 spans 16 amino acids. J gave up 7 bases and V 5 bases, and 9 bases lay outside the gene matches. The V gene's germline CDR1 is MNHEY and CDR2 SMNVEV (reference sequence). The CDR3 here is CASSREQGARNSPLHF. The CDR3 bases are TGTGCCAGCAGTCGCGAACAGGGGGCGCGGAATTCACCCCTCCACTTT.

This clone was detected a few times. The chain links TRBV4-3 to TRBJ2-1, with 9 nucleotides matching TRBD2. The ends lost 3 bases at V and 6 bases at J; junction bases unmatched: 3. This CDR3 spans 14 amino acids. Germline CDR1 reads LGHNA; CDR2 reads YSLEER. DNA for the CDR3: TGCGCCAGCAGCCAGGGGACTAGCCTCAATGAGCAGTTCTTC. Amino acids: CASSQGTSLNEQFF.

The chain has TRBV20-1 and TRBJ2-2; 9 bases line up with TRBD2. The CDR3 runs to 15 residues. Germline assignment: CDR1 DFQATT and CDR2 SNEGSKA (reference sequence). The V segment lost 3 bases and the J segment 1 base; nucleotides outside the gene matches: 3. Here the CDR3 reads CSASVAGVNTGELFF. CDR3 nucleotides: TGCAGTGCTAGTGTAGCGGGAGTGAACACCGGGGAGCTGTTTTTT.

The rearrangement uses TRBV11-3 and TRBJ2-7; a possible D gene is TRBD1 (6 bases). Deletions cut 1 base from V and 8 bases from J, with 12 bases between. The length of the CDR3 is 13 residues. The germline gives CDR1 SGHNT, CDR2 YENEEA. In DNA, the CDR3 is TGTGCCAGCAGCTTAGGAAGACAGGCCAAGCAGTACTTC. Translation: CASSLGRQAKQYF. The full variable domain, in which reference TRBV11-3 and TRBJ2-7 provide the parts outside the CDR3, is EAGVVQSPRYKIIEKKQPVAFWCNPISGHNTLYWYLQNLGQGPELLIRYENEEAVDDSQLPKDRFSAERLKGVDSTLKIQPAELGDSAVYLCASSLGRQAKQYFGPGTRLTVT.

In DNA form, the CDR3 reads TGTGCCAGCAGCCGGGGGCCCCGGGAGACCCAGTACTTC. The encoded protein is CASSRGPRETQYF. The rearrangement links TRBV6-2 or TRBV6-3 to TRBJ2-5; TRBD1 or TRBD2 may be the D gene (6 bases each). Germline V gene data show CDR1 as MNHEY and CDR2 as SVGEGT. The CDR3 covers 13 residues. With 6 bases removed from V and 5 bases from J, the gap between germline ends came to 13 bases.

V and J are TRBV19 and TRBJ2-2; a weak D match, TRBD1 (5 bases). V lost 5 bases, J lost 3 bases, and 10 bases lay in between. CDR1 is LNHDA and CDR2 is SQIVND in the germline V gene (reference sequence). The CDR3 is 14 amino acids. CDR3 protein: CASSLAGYTGELFF. CDR3 DNA sequence: TGTGCCAGTAGTCTCGCAGGGTACACCGGGGAGCTGTTTTTT.

CDR3 sequence: CASSLATGGNTIYF. DNA for the CDR3: TGTGCCAGCAGCTTGGCCACAGGGGGAAACACCATATATTTT. V gene TRBV5-5 combines with J gene TRBJ1-3, with a possible D match to TRBD1 (6 bases). The CDR3 contains 14 residues. Per the germline V gene, CDR1 is SGHKS and CDR2 is YYEKEE (reference sequence). Trimming left V 0 bases short and J 4 bases short, with 8 bases between.

This clone was observed once. The V gene is TRBV18, the J gene TRBJ1-1; 9 nucleotides align to TRBD1. Germline lookup yields CDR1 KGHSH and CDR2 LQKENI. The V segment lost 2 bases and the J segment 6 bases; nucleotides outside the gene matches: 7. This CDR3 is built from 15 residues. The CDR3 coding sequence is TGTGCCAGCTCACCAAGAGGGACAGGGTCCTCTGAAGCTTTCTTT. Translating gives CASSPRGTGSSEAFF.

This clone appeared a single time. V is TRBV3-1 (or the pseudogene TRBV3-2) and J is TRBJ2-2, with 8 bases aligning to TRBD1. The CDR3 consists of 15 residues. CDR1 and CDR2 (germline): LGHDT, YNNKEL (reference sequence). The V and J ends lost 4 bases and 5 bases, in that order; junction bases with no gene match: 6. The CDR3, as DNA: TGTGCCAGCAGCCGAGACAGGGGTGTTACCGGGGAGCTGTTTTTT. Amino acid sequence: CASSRDRGVTGELFF.

The chain combines TRBV25-1 with TRBJ2-7, with 11 bases identical to TRBD2. With 1 base clipped from V and 0 bases from J, the junction kept 2 bases outside the gene matches. CDR1 is MGHDK, CDR2 SYGVNS, per germline. The CDR3 spans 16 residues. This CDR3 is CASSELTSGNSYEQYF. In nucleotides, the CDR3 is TGTGCCAGCAGTGAATTGACTAGCGGGAACTCCTACGAGCAGTACTTC.

A word on this clone: Other DNA sequences within the sample encode an identical CDR3. The chain joins TRBV7-3 to TRBJ2-7; tentatively, D is TRBD1 (5 bases). V lost 1 base, J lost 4 bases, and 8 bases lay in between. The CDR3 is made up of 13 amino acids. Germline V gives CDR1 SGHTA, CDR2 FQGTGA. As DNA, the CDR3 is TGTGCCAGCAGCTTAAGTTCAGGGTACGAGCAGTACTTC. It encodes CASSLSSGYEQYF.

The rearrangement links TRBV12-3 or TRBV12-4 to TRBJ2-7; 8 bases fit TRBD1. With V trimmed by 3 bases and J by 4 bases, 2 bases remained unmatched. The CDR3 covers 13 residues. CDR3 loop: CASSFDRGYEQYF. CDR3 in DNA: TGTGCCAGCAGTTTTGACAGGGGATACGAGCAGTACTTC.

The table lists this clone with a count of one. The chain is built from TRBV28 and TRBJ2-7, with 10 positions matching TRBD2. The CDR3 contains 15 residues. Germline V gene sequence: CDR1 MDHEN, CDR2 SYDVKM. The V gene end was trimmed by 8 bases and the J gene end by 3 bases; junction bases not matched to a gene: 10. Here the CDR3 reads CASSASGSLRYEQYF. The CDR3 DNA follows: TGTGCCAGCTCGGCTAGCGGGAGTCTCCGCTACGAGCAGTACTTC.